These T cell receptor beta chains were read from a single sample in a study of blood T cell repertoires in COVID-19. Libraries were prepared by immunoSEQ multiplex PCR; TCRdb keeps only in-frame clonotypes and omits some of them. The top ten clones hold under 5.5% of a sample with some 320,000 clones, more than 75% of them seen once. Sequencing used PBMCs or T cells enriched from blood (not recorded which). These receptors were collected from a woman aged 25 to 45 who had recovered from COVID-19. CDR3s include the opening cysteine and the closing phenylalanine or tryptophan. The order of the fields is V gene, J gene, clone size, D gene, CDR3 protein, CDR3 DNA. The D gene is left open where the match is weak. The size field is filled for only some rows; it gives once, few, many or a size class.

>TRBV10-3|TRBJ2-5|.|TRBD1
CAIGDRGKETQYF
TGTGCCATCGGGGACAGGGGTAAAGAGACCCAGTACTTC
>TRBV2|TRBJ2-7|.|TRBD1
CASSARTGAYEQYF
TGTGCCAGCAGCGCTCGGACAGGAGCCTACGAGCAGTACTTC
>TRBV7-9|TRBJ2-3|.|.
CASSLVEATQYF
TGTGCCAGCAGCCTAGTAGAGGCTACGCAGTATTTT
>TRBV5-1|TRBJ2-7|.|.
CASTRGNARLEQYF
TGCGCCAGCACCCGGGGGAATGCCCGATTAGAGCAGTACTTC
>TRBV7-9|TRBJ1-4|few|TRBD1
CASSGGWDRVSEKLFF
TGTGCCAGCAGCGGAGGTTGGGACAGGGTTTCGGAAAAACTGTTTTTT
>TRBV7-9|TRBJ2-5|.|TRBD1
CASSTAGGRETQYF
TGTGCCAGCAGCACCGCAGGGGGTCGGGAGACCCAGTACTTC
>TRBV14|TRBJ2-1|.|TRBD2
CASSQVTTSGGASEQFF
TGTGCCAGCAGCCAAGTAACCACTAGCGGGGGGGCGAGTGAGCAGTTCTTC
>TRBV5-1|TRBJ1-4|.|.
CASSWLGEFGEKLFF
TGCGCCAGCAGCTGGTTAGGAGAGTTCGGGGAAAAACTGTTTTTT
>TRBV4-1|TRBJ1-2|.|.
CASSPQGPNYGYTF
TGCGCCAGCAGCCCGCAGGGTCCTAACTATGGCTACACCTTC
>TRBV5-1|TRBJ2-3|.|.
CASSADGRARGDTQYF
TGCGCCAGCAGCGCGGACGGAAGGGCCCGGGGAGATACGCAGTATTTT
>TRBV10-3|TRBJ1-1|.|.
CAISEAGRDTEAFF
TGTGCCATCAGTGAGGCAGGGAGGGACACTGAAGCTTTCTTT
>TRBV6-5|TRBJ2-5|.|.
CASSYSEGRETQYF
TGTGCCAGCAGTTACTCTGAGGGGAGGGAGACCCAGTACTTC
>TRBV5-1|TRBJ2-2|.|.
CACLPDTNTGELFF
TGCGCCTGTCTCCCAGACACTAACACCGGGGAGCTGTTTTTT
>TRBV19|TRBJ2-7|.|.
CASSVGTSLSYEQYF
TGTGCCAGTAGTGTCGGGACAAGCCTCTCCTACGAGCAGTACTTC
>TRBV9|TRBJ1-6|.|TRBD1
CASSVGLVAGGSPLHF
TGTGCCAGCAGCGTAGGCCTGGTGGCAGGGGGATCACCCCTCCACTTT
>TRBV6-6|TRBJ1-1|.|TRBD1
CASSPLGQGVGLFVAEAFF
TGTGCCAGCAGTCCTCTGGGACAGGGTGTCGGGTTATTCGTCGCTGAAGCTTTCTTT
>TRBV10-3|TRBJ1-2|.|.
CAISGGTDYGYTF
TGTGCCATCAGCGGGGGAACGGACTATGGCTACACCTTC
>TRBV28|TRBJ2-3|.|.
CASSLLLLSKDTQYF
TGTGCCAGCAGTTTATTATTGTTGAGTAAGGATACGCAGTATTTT
>TRBV3-1/TRBV3-2|TRBJ1-4|.|.
CASSQAPRGEKLFF
TGTGCCAGCAGCCAGGCCCCGCGGGGGGAAAAACTGTTTTTT
>TRBV4-1|TRBJ2-4|.|TRBD1
CASSQPTGGRAKNIQYF
TGCGCCAGCAGCCAACCTACAGGGGGGCGGGCCAAAAACATTCAGTACTTC
>TRBV7-9|TRBJ2-7|.|.
CASSLARAYEQYF
TGTGCCAGCAGCTTAGCGAGGGCTTACGAGCAGTACTTC
>TRBV5-1|TRBJ2-5|.|.
CASSPSYSGEETQYF
TGCGCCAGCAGCCCCTCCTATAGCGGAGAAGAGACCCAGTACTTC
>TRBV15|TRBJ1-3|.|.
CATSRGGDGTGNTIYF
TGTGCCACCAGCAGAGGGGGGGACGGAACTGGAAACACCATATATTTT
>TRBV18|TRBJ1-2|.|.
CASSPEGGNNYGYTF
TGTGCCAGCTCACCCGAGGGTGGGAATAACTATGGCTACACCTTC
>TRBV12-3/TRBV12-4|TRBJ1-1|.|.
CASSLDRRTEAFF
TGTGCCAGCAGCCTGGACAGACGGACTGAAGCTTTCTTT
>TRBV11-2|TRBJ2-1|.|.
CASSLAFRRGPYNEQFF
TGTGCCAGCAGCTTAGCGTTTAGGCGGGGCCCCTACAATGAGCAGTTCTTC
>TRBV7-2|TRBJ1-1|.|TRBD1
CASSLETGRWSNTEAFF
TGTGCCAGCAGCTTAGAGACAGGGAGATGGTCGAACACTGAAGCTTTCTTT
>TRBV7-2|TRBJ1-1|.|TRBD1
CASSLVTGDRTEAFF
TGTGCCAGCAGCTTAGTTACAGGGGATCGCACTGAAGCTTTCTTT
>TRBV28|TRBJ2-1|.|.
CASRGAYSYNEQFF
TGTGCCAGCAGAGGAGCTTACTCCTACAATGAGCAGTTCTTC
>TRBV7-3|TRBJ1-1|.|TRBD1
CASSPTGVRTEAFF
TGTGCCAGCAGCCCGACAGGGGTAAGGACTGAAGCTTTCTTT
>TRBV2|TRBJ1-6|many|TRBD1
CASSRDRNSPLHF
TGTGCCAGCAGTAGGGACAGGAATTCACCCCTCCACTTT
>TRBV27|TRBJ1-2|.|TRBD1
CATLTGGYGYTF
TGTGCCACCTTAACAGGGGGCTACGGCTACACCTTC
>TRBV29-1|TRBJ2-3|.|.
CSVVLQGSTDTQYF
TGCAGCGTTGTACTACAGGGTAGCACAGATACGCAGTATTTT
>TRBV4-1|TRBJ2-5|.|TRBD1
CASSQPGQIQETQYF
TGCGCCAGCAGCCAACCGGGACAGATCCAAGAGACCCAGTACTTC
>TRBV30|TRBJ1-3|.|.
CAWAQGPGNTIYF
TGTGCCTGGGCCCAGGGGCCTGGAAACACCATATATTTT
>TRBV28|TRBJ1-2|once|.
CASSLGGVEGNYGYTF
TGTGCCAGCAGTTTGGGGGGGGTTGAGGGAAACTATGGCTACACCTTC
>TRBV19|TRBJ2-5|once|.
CASSPATDQETQYF
TGTGCCAGTAGTCCCGCCACAGACCAAGAGACCCAGTACTTC
>TRBV27|TRBJ2-2|.|.
CASSTVGRGTGELFF
TGTGCCAGCAGTACCGTGGGCCGTGGCACCGGGGAGCTGTTTTTT
>TRBV6-1|TRBJ1-2|.|.
CASSERDHYGYTF
TGTGCCAGCAGTGAACGGGATCACTATGGCTACACCTTC
>TRBV19|TRBJ2-3|once|TRBD2
CASSPRLAGGPSSTDTQYF
TGTGCCAGTAGTCCCCGACTAGCGGGGGGCCCTTCTAGCACAGATACGCAGTATTTT
>TRBV19|TRBJ1-1|few|.
CATLWASEAFF
TGTGCCACCCTATGGGCCTCTGAAGCTTTCTTT
>TRBV7-2|TRBJ1-1|.|TRBD1
CASSQDRVYTEAFF
TGTGCCAGCAGCCAAGACAGGGTATACACTGAAGCTTTCTTT
>TRBV7-2|TRBJ2-5|.|TRBD2
CASSLAGGYQETQYF
TGTGCCAGCAGCTTAGCCGGGGGGTACCAAGAGACCCAGTACTTC
>TRBV19|TRBJ2-6|.|TRBD1
CASSKRRQGLYSGANVLTF
TGTGCCAGTAGTAAACGCCGACAGGGGCTTTACTCTGGGGCCAACGTCCTGACTTTC
>TRBV30|TRBJ1-2|.|.
CAWSVSQDTYGYTF
TGTGCCTGGAGTGTTTCGCAGGACACCTATGGCTACACCTTC
>TRBV6-5|TRBJ1-2|.|.
CASSRTGTAYYGYTF
TGTGCCAGCAGCAGAACAGGGACCGCCTATTATGGCTACACCTTC
>TRBV7-2|TRBJ2-7|.|TRBD1
CASSTEGGRDRKGEQYF
TGTGCCAGCAGCACCGAAGGGGGCCGGGACAGGAAGGGCGAGCAGTACTTC
>TRBV7-2|TRBJ1-2|.|.
CASAEDVYGYTF
TGTGCCAGCGCTGAGGATGTCTATGGCTACACCTTC
>TRBV6-5|TRBJ1-1|.|.
CATLTGNTEAFF
TGTGCCACCTTGACAGGGAACACTGAAGCTTTCTTT
>TRBV18|TRBJ2-5|.|TRBD1
CASSPWGQVRQETQYF
TGTGCCAGCTCACCTTGGGGACAGGTACGCCAAGAGACCCAGTACTTC
>TRBV5-1|TRBJ2-7|.|.
CASSLVPGYEQYF
TGCGCCAGCAGCTTGGTCCCGGGCTACGAGCAGTACTTC
>TRBV7-2|TRBJ2-5|.|.
CASSPNAGRETQYF
TGTGCCAGCAGCCCAAATGCGGGGAGAGAGACCCAGTACTTC
>TRBV5-4|TRBJ1-6|.|.
CASTGSLGSPLHF
TGTGCCAGCACTGGGAGTCTGGGTTCACCCCTCCACTTT
>TRBV5-4|TRBJ2-5|.|.
CASSLGGTEETQYF
TGTGCCAGCAGCTTGGGCGGGACGGAAGAGACCCAGTACTTC
>TRBV19|TRBJ2-7|.|.
CASSANLMTYEQYF
TGTGCCAGTAGCGCGAATCTAATGACCTACGAGCAGTACTTC
>TRBV4-1|TRBJ2-1|.|TRBD1
CASSQRQGAAGEQFF
TGCGCCAGCAGCCAAAGACAGGGGGCGGCAGGGGAGCAGTTCTTC